One and the same sample provided the 12 T cell receptor beta chains below, sequenced in a study of identical twins. Via MiXCR, TCRdb re-called the 5' RACE reads, giving one row per CDR3 protein. In the table there are over 550,000 distinct CDR3 sequences, just over 7% of which are singletons. The data also belong to a second study, concerning yellow fever vaccine responses in identical twins.

The sample was PBMCs. The receptors here all came from a young woman in good health.

This clonotype was found a few times. This chain uses TRBV14 with TRBJ2-3, with TRBD1 identical over 11 bases. CDR3 length equals 17 residues. Per the germline V gene, CDR1 is SGHDN and CDR2 is FVKESK. J was trimmed by 4 bases and V by 1 base; bases with no gene match: 7. CDR3 nucleotides: TGTGCCAGCAGCCAAGCCCGGACAGGGGGCTTGGCAGATACGCAGTATTTT. Protein: CASSQARTGGLADTQYF.

This clonotype was detected only a few times. This chain links TRBV10-3 with TRBJ2-3; TRBD2 matches at 8 bases. The CDR3 has 14 residues. Germline lookup yields CDR1 ENHRY and CDR2 SYGVKD. Losses at the gene ends were 7 bases for V and 2 bases for J; bases not matched to a gene: 5. The CDR3 spells CAITAGAFTDTQYF. In DNA, the CDR3 is TGTGCCATCACAGCGGGGGCCTTCACAGATACGCAGTATTTT.

V is TRBV15 and J is TRBJ2-3; D remains ambiguous. The germline CDR1 and CDR2 sequences are LNHNV and YYDKDF (reference sequence). CDR3 length: 16 residues. V gave up 0 bases and J gave up 4 bases, with 14 bases separating them. This chain's CDR3 is CATSRDRTLSSDTQYF. The DNA for the CDR3 is TGTGCCACCAGCAGAGATCGGACGCTTAGCTCAGATACGCAGTATTTT. Complete variable domain (other parts from reference TRBV15 and TRBJ2-3): DAMVIQNPRYQVTQFGKPVTLSCSQTLNHNVMYWYQQKSSQAPKLLFHYYDKDFNNEADTPDNFQSRRPNTSFCFLDIRSPGLGDTAMYLCATSRDRTLSSDTQYFGPGTRLTVL.

This clonotype was observed a few times. This chain connects TRBV20-1 to TRBJ2-6, with D maybe TRBD1 (5 bases). The V end lost 3 bases, the J end lost 0 bases, and 18 bases lay between the germline ends. The CDR3 covers 18 residues. Germline-derived CDR1 and CDR2 are DFQATT and SNEGSKA (reference sequence). The CDR3 region has the DNA TGCAGTGCTAGGGAATATAGACAGCAAACCTCTGGGGCCAACGTCCTGACTTTC. Encoded protein: CSAREYRQQTSGANVLTF.

The J gene is TRBJ2-5, the V gene TRBV12-3 or TRBV12-4; 7 bases fit TRBD1. Trimming cost V 3 bases and J 4 bases; bases outside gene matches: 11. The CDR3 consists of 16 residues. CDR3 amino acids: CASSFGRGRVIETQYF. CDR3 in DNA: TGTGCCAGCAGTTTTGGCAGGGGGAGAGTTATAGAGACCCAGTACTTC.

The gene calls are TRBV20-1 and TRBJ2-3, with 12 positions matching TRBD2. Germline V CDR1 and CDR2: DFQATT, SNEGSKA (reference sequence). This CDR3 region has 15 residues. V lost 5 bases and J lost 5; bases outside the gene matches: 8. As DNA, the CDR3 is TGCAGTGCTCCTTCGACTAGCGGGAGATTAGATACGCAGTATTTT. It encodes CSAPSTSGRLDTQYF.

This clonotype was found many times. The V and J genes are TRBV10-3 and TRBJ1-2, with 8 bases matching TRBD1. The germline CDR1 and CDR2 sequences are ENHRY and SYGVKD. The CDR3 contains 15 residues. The junction had 7 bases not matched to a gene; V was cut back by 0 bases and J by 7 bases. The CDR3 nucleotides read TGTGCCATCAGTGAGTCACCTGGGACAGGTTCTGGCTACACCTTC. Its translation: CAISESPGTGSGYTF.

J is TRBJ2-5 and V is TRBV20-1; 14 bases line up with TRBD2. Germline V gene lookup returns CDR1 DFQATT and CDR2 SNEGSKA (reference sequence). With 3 bases clipped from V and 5 bases from J, the junction kept 11 bases outside the gene matches. The CDR3 sequence is 17 residues long. The CDR3 DNA reads TGCAGTGCTAGGCTGACTAGCGGGAGGGTCCGGAGGGAGACCCAGTACTTC. It specifies CSARLTSGRVRRETQYF.

The chain employs TRBV7-8 and TRBJ2-5; 9 bases line up with TRBD2. The ends lost 2 bases at V and 1 base at J; junction bases unmatched: 8. The germline V gene encodes CDR1 SGHVS and CDR2 FQNEAQ. The CDR3 totals 17 residues. The DNA for the CDR3 is TGTGCCAGCAGCTTATACGGCGGGGGGGTAACCCAAGAGACCCAGTACTTC. Amino acids: CASSLYGGGVTQETQYF.

The V gene is TRBV5-1, the J gene TRBJ1-3; no reliable D call. The CDR3 totals 14 residues. V was pared by 3 bases and J by 1 base, with 8 bases between. Germline CDR1 SGHRS, CDR2 YFSETQ. The CDR3 DNA reads as TGCGCCAGCAGCTCTGTACGGTCTGGAAACACCATATATTTT. It is translated as CASSSVRSGNTIYF. Filled out from reference TRBV5-1 and TRBJ1-3, the complete variable domain reads KAGVTQTPRYLIKTRGQQVTLSCSPISGHRSVSWYQQTPGQGLQFLFEYFSETQRNKGNFPGRFSGRQFSNSRSEMNVSTLELGDSALYLCASSSVRSGNTIYFGEGSWLTVV.

The chain combines TRBV7-6 with TRBJ2-1; TRBD2 aligns across 7 bases. This CDR3 region has 15 residues. CDR1 and CDR2 from the germline V gene are SGHVS and FNYEAQ. J lost 10 bases, V lost 5 bases, and 14 bases had no gene match. This CDR3 is CASSPTLLATIEQFF. The CDR3 DNA reads TGTGCCAGCAGCCCGACCTTACTAGCGACTATAGAGCAGTTCTTC.

This clonotype was counted a few times. The V and J genes are TRBV29-1 and TRBJ2-7; 12 bases fit TRBD2. CDR1 SQVTM and CDR2 ANQGSEA come from the germline V gene. The CDR3 is 17 residues long. V gave up 6 bases and J gave up 4 bases; unmatched junction bases: 16. The CDR3 nucleotides read TGCAGCGTATACCACCCACTAAAGACTAGCGGGAGTTACGAGCAGTACTTC. Its translation: CSVYHPLKTSGSYEQYF.